This TCR beta chain stems from a study of shared clonotypes between healthy human individuals. General study results and limits: Richness estimates generally favored naive over memory subsets.

On this clone itself: The antigen remains undetermined.

Germline trimming cut 0 bases from V and 2 bases from J; bases unmatched to any gene: 5. The CDR3 totals 16 residues. The germline V gene has CDR1 MGHRA and CDR2 YSYEKL. Original processing methods: ImmunoSEQ gave junction-only sequences without quality scores, so filtering differed. Generated by immunoSEQ multiplex PCR, the TCRdb table keeps only in-frame clones and is missing some. The V and J calls and clone size were taken over from that table, and D and trimming were inferred from the DNA. This sample carries about 1.1 million clones, approximately 75% of them seen once, and the ten largest clones take more than 0.85%. Donors comprised healthy HIV-negative adults lacking recent acute infections or vaccinations.

The sequenced sample was memory CD4+ T cells from PBMCs. Subset described: CD45RA-negative fraction. The chain recombines TRBV4-1 with TRBJ1-2, with 8 nucleotides matching TRBD1. The receptor's source is a man between 18 and 29 years old in good health. Some clones in this sample may be carry-over from other donors' samples. The DNA of the CDR3 is TGCGCCAGCAGCCAAGAGGGGACAGGCAGAAACTATGGCTACACCTTC. This gives the protein CASSQEGTGRNYGYTF.